This T cell receptor beta chain was sequenced during a study of identical twins. Study outcomes and limitations: Less excess twin sharing appeared in beta out-of-frame sequences. Twins shared out-of-frame alpha sequences with excess low generation probability.

cDNA carried unique molecular identifiers, and a universal primer site was added by template switching. Each CDR3 protein gets one entry after TCRdb re-called the 5' RACE reads with MiXCR. The data hold 650,000 to 750,000 distinct CDR3 sequences, with 21% observed a single time. Points on this clonotype: Antigen unknown.

The CDR3 runs to 14 residues. Trimming shortened V by 2 bases and J by 3 bases, and 8 bases separated the two germline ends. All donors were healthy, and all were Caucasian. The same sample was also used in a study of T cells expressing NK-cell markers.

Input material: PBMCs. This TCR came from a woman in her late teens or twenties in good health. The V call is TRBV12-3 or TRBV12-4, the J call TRBJ1-5, with D possibly being TRBD1 (6 bases). In nucleotides, the CDR3 is TGTGCCAGCAGTTTACAGGGGACCAATCAGCCCCAGCATTTT. This encodes CASSLQGTNQPQHF.